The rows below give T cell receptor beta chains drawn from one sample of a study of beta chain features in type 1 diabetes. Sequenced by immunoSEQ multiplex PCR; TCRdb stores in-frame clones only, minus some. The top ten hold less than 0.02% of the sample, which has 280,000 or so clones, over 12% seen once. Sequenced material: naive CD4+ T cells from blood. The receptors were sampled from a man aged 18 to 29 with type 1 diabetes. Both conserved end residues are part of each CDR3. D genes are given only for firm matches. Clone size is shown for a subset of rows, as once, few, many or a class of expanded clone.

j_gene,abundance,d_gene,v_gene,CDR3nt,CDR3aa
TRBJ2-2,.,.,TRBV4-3,TGCGCCAGCAGCCAAGGGCAGGGGTTCACCGGGGAGCTGTTTTTT,CASSQGQGFTGELFF
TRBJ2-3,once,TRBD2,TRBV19,TGTGCCAGTAGTAAATTGGGTGGAGCGGGAGCAGATACGCAGTATTTT,CASSKLGGAGADTQYF
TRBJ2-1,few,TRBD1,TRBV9,TGTGCCAGCAGCGTTCTAGGAGCAGGGGGCATCAATGAGCAGTTCTTC,CASSVLGAGGINEQFF
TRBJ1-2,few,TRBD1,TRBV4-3,TGCGCCAGCAGCCAGGTCCCGGGACAGGGAAGAGATGGCTACACCTTC,CASSQVPGQGRDGYTF
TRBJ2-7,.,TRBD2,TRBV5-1,TGCGCCAGCAGCTTGGCAGGACTAGCGGGAGGCGAGCAGTACTTC,CASSLAGLAGGEQYF
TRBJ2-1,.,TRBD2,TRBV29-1,TGCAGCGTGCCAGAGGGACTAGCGGGGGATGAGCAGTTCTTC,CSVPEGLAGDEQFF
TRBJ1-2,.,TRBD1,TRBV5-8,TGTGCCAGCAGTCCCCCAGGGGGACATGGCTACACCTTC,CASSPPGGHGYTF
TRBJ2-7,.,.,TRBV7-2,TGTGCCAGCAGCCCGCGCCGGGGGGCTTACGAGCAGTACTTC,CASSPRRGAYEQYF
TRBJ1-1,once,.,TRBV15,TGTGCCACCAGCCGAGGACAGCCGAACACTGAAGCTTTCTTT,CATSRGQPNTEAFF
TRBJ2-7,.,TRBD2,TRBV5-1,TGCGCCAGCAGCCCGCGGGGGGTCGACGAGCAGTACTTC,CASSPRGVDEQYF
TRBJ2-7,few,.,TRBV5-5,TGTGCCAGCAGGACTACGACGGACCAGCTCTACGAGCAGTACTTC,CASRTTTDQLYEQYF
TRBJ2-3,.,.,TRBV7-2,TGTGCCAGCAGCTTGCTAGGGGCCTCTGGAGCAGATACGCAGTATTTT,CASSLLGASGADTQYF
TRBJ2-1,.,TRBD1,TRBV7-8,TGTGCCAGCAGCGGCACGGGACAGGGTAGAAGTGAGCAGTTCTTC,CASSGTGQGRSEQFF
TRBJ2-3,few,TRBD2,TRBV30,TGTGCCTGGAGACTAGCGGGAGGGCCATATACGCAGTATTTT,CAWRLAGGPYTQYF
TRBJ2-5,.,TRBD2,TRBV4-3,TGCGCCAGCAGCCAACGACTAGCGGGGGGCCCGGAGACCCAGTACTTC,CASSQRLAGGPETQYF
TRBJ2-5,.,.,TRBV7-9,TGTGCCAGCAGCTTTTTTCTCCGGGAATCGGAGACCCAGTACTTC,CASSFFLRESETQYF
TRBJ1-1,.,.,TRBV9,TGTGCCAGCAGCGTAGTTTCAGGGAACACTGAAGCTTTCTTT,CASSVVSGNTEAFF
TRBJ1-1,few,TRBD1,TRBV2,TGTGCCAGCAGTGAGTCTAGGGACAGGACTACCCTGGGCACTGAAGCTTTCTTT,CASSESRDRTTLGTEAFF
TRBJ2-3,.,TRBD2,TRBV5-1,TGCGCCAGCAGCTTGGTGCCAGCGGGAGTGGTAGATACGCAGTATTTT,CASSLVPAGVVDTQYF
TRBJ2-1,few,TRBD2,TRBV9,TGTGCCAGTCTTCGGACTAGCGGGAGAATAGGGGGGGTCAATGAGCAGTTCTTC,CASLRTSGRIGGVNEQFF
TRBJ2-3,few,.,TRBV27,TGTGCCAGCAGTACTTATCCCCCTAGCACAGATACGCAGTATTTT,CASSTYPPSTDTQYF
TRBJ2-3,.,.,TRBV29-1,TGCAGCGTTGAAGTGCGTAAATACGGCACAGATACGCAGTATTTT,CSVEVRKYGTDTQYF
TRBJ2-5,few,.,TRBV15,TGTGCCACCAGCAGCCTAGCGACGGAGACCCAGTACTTC,CATSSLATETQYF
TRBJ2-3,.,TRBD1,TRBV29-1,TGCAGCGCCCGACAGGGATTCACAGATACGCAGTATTTT,CSARQGFTDTQYF
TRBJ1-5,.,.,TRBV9,TGTGCCAGCAGCTCTGACGGCGGAAGCTCACAGCCCCAGCATTTT,CASSSDGGSSQPQHF
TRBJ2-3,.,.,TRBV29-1,TGCAGCGGGGGACACCTGCTCCAAGATACGCAGTATTTT,CSGGHLLQDTQYF
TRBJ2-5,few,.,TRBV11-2,TGTGCCAGCAGCCGCTCGGAGGGCCAAGAGACCCAGTACTTC,CASSRSEGQETQYF
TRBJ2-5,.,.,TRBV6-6,TGTGCCAGCACAGGAACCACGCAAGAGACCCAGTACTTC,CASTGTTQETQYF
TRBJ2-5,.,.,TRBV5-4,TGTGCCAGCAGCCCCCCTTCAGGGGAGACCCAGTACTTC,CASSPPSGETQYF
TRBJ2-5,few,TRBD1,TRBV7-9,TGTGCCAGCAGCGAGACAGGGGGTCAGACCCAGTACTTC,CASSETGGQTQYF